Listed below are T cell receptor beta chains from one sample, sequenced in a study of cytomegalovirus exposure and HLA in healthy donors. Measured with immunoSEQ multiplex PCR; TCRdb has only the in-frame clones, and not every one. There are about 200,000 clones in the sample; approximately 86% occur only once, and roughly 0.32% lies in the top ten. The sequenced sample consisted of PBMCs. These receptors were obtained from a woman aged 25 to 39 in good health and CMV-seronegative. Both conserved end residues are part of each CDR3. The D gene is left open where the match is weak. Size is omitted from some rows. Given values are once, few, many or a class for expanded clones.

CDR3 protein,CDR3 DNA,V gene,clone size,J gene,D gene
CASSLESDRGRETQYF,TGTGCCAGCAGCTTGGAGTCCGACAGGGGGCGAGAGACCCAGTACTTC,TRBV5-4,.,TRBJ2-5,TRBD1
CASSDGTGGEQFF,TGTGCCAGCAGCGACGGTACAGGGGGCGAGCAGTTCTTC,TRBV7-8,.,TRBJ2-1,TRBD1
CASKIEERAFF,TGTGCCAGCAAAATAGAAGAGAGAGCTTTCTTT,TRBV2,few,TRBJ1-1,.
CASSLGEGYIYGYTF,TGTGCCAGCAGTTTAGGAGAGGGATACATCTATGGCTACACCTTC,TRBV28,.,TRBJ1-2,.
CASSPTGGAYQGTQYF,TGCGCCAGCAGCCCGACTGGGGGCGCGTATCAGGGGACCCAGTACTTC,TRBV5-1,.,TRBJ2-5,.
CASTKWGTYEQYF,TGTGCCAGCACCAAGTGGGGCACCTACGAGCAGTACTTC,TRBV6-5,once,TRBJ2-7,.
CASTGLATYSYNEQFF,TGTGCCAGCACGGGACTAGCGACGTACTCCTACAATGAGCAGTTCTTC,TRBV28,.,TRBJ2-1,TRBD2
CASRSGIYTEAFF,TGTGCCAGCAGGTCCGGGATTTACACTGAAGCTTTCTTT,TRBV28,.,TRBJ1-1,.
CASSLLRTSGYTF,TGTGCCAGCAGCTTGTTAAGGACAAGCGGCTACACCTTC,TRBV5-8,.,TRBJ1-2,.
CASSLPTGSADTQYF,TGCGCCAGCAGCCTTCCGACAGGGTCAGCAGATACGCAGTATTTT,TRBV5-1,.,TRBJ2-3,TRBD1